What follows describes a single TCR beta chain. The data belong to a study of cytomegalovirus exposure and HLA in healthy donors. The PCR employed 60 Vbeta primers together with 13 Jbeta primers. Sequencing was performed with immunoSEQ multiplex PCR; in TCRdb, only in-frame clones are kept and a portion is missing. The sample lists over 100,000 clones, approximately 78% occurring once. This CDR3 contains 14 residues. The ends lost 7 bases at V and 6 bases at J; junction bases unmatched: 5. CDR1 and CDR2 (germline): SNHLY, FYNNEI. The donors (healthy individuals) were bone marrow donors. This sequence originates from a woman in her 50s in good health and CMV-seropositive. This sequence joins TRBV2 and TRBJ1-6, with 8 bases fitting TRBD1. Sequencing was carried out using PBMCs. CDR3 bases: TGTGCCAGCATGATGGACAGGGCTAATTCACCCCTCCACTTT. It yields the protein CASMMDRANSPLHF.